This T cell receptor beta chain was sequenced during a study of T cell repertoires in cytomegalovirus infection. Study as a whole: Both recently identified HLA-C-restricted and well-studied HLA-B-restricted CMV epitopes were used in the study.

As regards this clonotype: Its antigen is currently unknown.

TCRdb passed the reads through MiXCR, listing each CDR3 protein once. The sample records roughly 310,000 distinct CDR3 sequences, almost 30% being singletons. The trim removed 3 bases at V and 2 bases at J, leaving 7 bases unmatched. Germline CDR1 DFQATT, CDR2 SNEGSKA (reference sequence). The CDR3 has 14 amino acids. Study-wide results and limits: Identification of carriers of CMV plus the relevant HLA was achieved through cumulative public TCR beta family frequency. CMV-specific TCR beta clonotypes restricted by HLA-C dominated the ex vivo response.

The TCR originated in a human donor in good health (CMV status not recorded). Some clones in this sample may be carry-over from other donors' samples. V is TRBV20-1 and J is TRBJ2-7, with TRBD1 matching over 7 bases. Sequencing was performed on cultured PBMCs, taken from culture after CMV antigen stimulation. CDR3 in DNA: TGCAGTGCTAGTATTACCCAGGGGGCCTACGAGCAGTACTTC. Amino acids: CSASITQGAYEQYF.